The source of this T cell receptor (beta chain) is a study of breast tumors, draining lymph nodes, adjacent tissues. Concerning this clonotype: Its antigen is still unknown.

General study points: Tumors had less TCR diversity than lymph nodes, more than nontumor tissue. Tumor T cell lymph node origin was a supported hypothesis, not proven.

The CDR3 is made up of 13 amino acids. V gave up 11 bases and J gave up 4 bases; unmatched junction bases: 7. Per germline, CDR1 SNHLY and CDR2 FYNNEI. TCRdb reprocessed the multiplex PCR reads with MiXCR, giving one entry per CDR3 protein. In the table there are some 25,000 distinct CDR3 sequences, 60% to 75% of which are singletons. Sequencing was carried out using tumor-adjacent breast tissue. The sequence was collected from a female donor with breast cancer. Some clones in this sample may be carry-over from other donors' samples. The rearrangement joins TRBV2 to TRBJ1-5; 8 nucleotides match TRBD1. This chain's CDR3 is CAFQDRENQPQHF. The CDR3 DNA reads TGTGCCTTCCAGGACAGGGAGAATCAGCCCCAGCATTTT.